The clone carrying this T cell receptor (beta chain) was seen repeatedly, ten times or more. Its antigen is as yet unknown. The sample holds other DNA sequences that translate to the same CDR3. Germline-derived CDR1 and CDR2 are MDHEN and SYDVKM. This CDR3 region has 13 residues. The V gene lost 5 bases and the J gene lost 7 bases, with 14 bases spanning the gap. These data originate in a study of shared clonotypes between healthy human individuals. Broader study findings: Clonotype sharing among donors was expected to depend on sequencing depth.

Generated by immunoSEQ multiplex PCR, the TCRdb table keeps only in-frame clones and is missing some. Here the sample spans hundreds of thousands of clones, 73% being singletons. The chain combines TRBV28 with TRBJ1-1; no clear D. This receptor was taken from a woman in her thirties in good health. Sequences were obtained from memory CD4+ T cells sorted from blood. Subset given: CD45RA-negative fraction. Here the CDR3 DNA reads TGTGCCAGCAGTCCCCCAGGACTATTTGAAGCTTTCTTT. This translates into CASSPPGLFEAFF.